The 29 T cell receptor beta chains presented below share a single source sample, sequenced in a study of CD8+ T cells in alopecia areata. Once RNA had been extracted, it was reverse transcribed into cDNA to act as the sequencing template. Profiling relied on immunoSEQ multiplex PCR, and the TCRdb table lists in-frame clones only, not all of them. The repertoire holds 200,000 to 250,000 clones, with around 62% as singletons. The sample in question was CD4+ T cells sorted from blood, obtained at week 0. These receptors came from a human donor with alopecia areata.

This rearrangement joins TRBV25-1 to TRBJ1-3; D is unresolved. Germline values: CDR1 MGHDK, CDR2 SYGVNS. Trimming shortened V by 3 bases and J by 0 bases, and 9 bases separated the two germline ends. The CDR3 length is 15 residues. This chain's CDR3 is CASSEARSSGNTIYF. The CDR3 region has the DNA TGTGCCAGCAGTGAGGCCAGAAGCTCTGGAAACACCATATATTTT.

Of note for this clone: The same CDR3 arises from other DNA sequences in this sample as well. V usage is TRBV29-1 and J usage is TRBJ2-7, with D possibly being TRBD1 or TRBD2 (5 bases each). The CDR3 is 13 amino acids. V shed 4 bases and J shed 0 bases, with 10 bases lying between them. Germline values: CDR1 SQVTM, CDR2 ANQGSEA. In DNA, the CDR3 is TGCAGCGTTGGGGGACGGAGCTCCTACGAGCAGTACTTC. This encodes CSVGGRSSYEQYF.

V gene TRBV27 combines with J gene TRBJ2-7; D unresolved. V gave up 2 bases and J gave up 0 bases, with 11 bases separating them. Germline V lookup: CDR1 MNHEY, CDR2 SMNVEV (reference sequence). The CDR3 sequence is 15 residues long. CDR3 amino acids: CASSLPSGGSYEQYF. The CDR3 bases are TGTGCCAGCAGTTTACCGTCGGGCGGCTCCTACGAGCAGTACTTC.

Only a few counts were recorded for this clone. The CDR3 here is CASSRYREEQFF. CDR3 coding DNA: TGTGCCAGCTCACGATACAGGGAGGAGCAGTTCTTC. The chain employs TRBV18 and TRBJ2-1; perhaps TRBD1 as D (6 bases). The V gene lost 4 bases and the J gene lost 10 bases, with 11 bases spanning the gap. The CDR3 is 12 amino acids. Germline lookup yields CDR1 KGHSH and CDR2 LQKENI.

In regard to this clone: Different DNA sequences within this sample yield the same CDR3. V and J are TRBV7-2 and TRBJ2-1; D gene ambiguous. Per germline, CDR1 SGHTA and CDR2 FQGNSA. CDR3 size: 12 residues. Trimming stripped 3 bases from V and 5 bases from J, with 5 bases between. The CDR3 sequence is CASSFSNNEQFF. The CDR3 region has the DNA TGTGCCAGCAGCTTTAGTAACAATGAGCAGTTCTTC.

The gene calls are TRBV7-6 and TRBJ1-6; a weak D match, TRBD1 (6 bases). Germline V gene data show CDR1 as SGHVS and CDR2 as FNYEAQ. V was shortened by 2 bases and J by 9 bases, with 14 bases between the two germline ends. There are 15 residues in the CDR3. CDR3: CASSLTTGNVSPLHF. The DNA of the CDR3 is TGTGCCAGCAGCTTAACCACAGGGAATGTTTCACCCCTCCACTTT.

The CDR3: CASSPDRDGSYNEQFF. In nucleotides, the CDR3 is TGTGCCAGCAGCCCGGACAGGGATGGATCCTACAATGAGCAGTTCTTC. The gene calls are TRBV9 and TRBJ2-1; 8 positions match TRBD1. V was pared by 4 bases and J by 1 base, with 7 bases of the junction left unmatched. The CDR3 length is 16 residues. Germline V gives CDR1 SGDLS, CDR2 YYNGEE.

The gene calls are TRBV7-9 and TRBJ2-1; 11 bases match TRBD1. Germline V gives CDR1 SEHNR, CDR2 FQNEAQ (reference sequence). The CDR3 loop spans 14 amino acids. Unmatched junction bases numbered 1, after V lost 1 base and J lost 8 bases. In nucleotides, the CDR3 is TGTGCCAGCAGCTTAGGGACAGGGGGCTATGAGCAGTTCTTC. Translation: CASSLGTGGYEQFF.

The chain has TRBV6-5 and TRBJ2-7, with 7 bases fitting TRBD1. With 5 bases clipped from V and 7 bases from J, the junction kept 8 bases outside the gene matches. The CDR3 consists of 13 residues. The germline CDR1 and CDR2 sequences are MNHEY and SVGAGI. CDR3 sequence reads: CASSQKTGEEQYF. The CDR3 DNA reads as TGTGCCAGCAGTCAGAAAACAGGGGAAGAGCAGTACTTC.

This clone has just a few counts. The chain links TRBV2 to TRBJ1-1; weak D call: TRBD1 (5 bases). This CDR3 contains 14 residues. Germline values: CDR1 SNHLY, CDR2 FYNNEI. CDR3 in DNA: TGTACCTCAGTTACCGACAGCTTGAACACTGAAGCTTTCTTT. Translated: CTSVTDSLNTEAFF.

The CDR3 DNA is TGTGCCAGCAGTGAAAGATCCGGGACAGGGTTTGAAAAACTGTTTTTT. Translating gives CASSERSGTGFEKLFF. The V call is TRBV25-1, the J call TRBJ1-4; 9 bases are a match to TRBD1. V lost 2 bases, J lost 7 bases, and 8 bases stayed unmatched. The CDR3 consists of 16 residues. CDR1 and CDR2 (germline): MGHDK, SYGVNS.

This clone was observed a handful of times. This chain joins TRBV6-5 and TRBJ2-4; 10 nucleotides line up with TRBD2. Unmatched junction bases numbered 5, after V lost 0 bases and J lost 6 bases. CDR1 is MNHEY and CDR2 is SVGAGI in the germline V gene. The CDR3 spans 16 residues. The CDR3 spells CASSYSSASGRNIQYF. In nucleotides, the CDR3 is TGTGCCAGCAGTTACTCTTCGGCTAGCGGGAGAAACATTCAGTACTTC.

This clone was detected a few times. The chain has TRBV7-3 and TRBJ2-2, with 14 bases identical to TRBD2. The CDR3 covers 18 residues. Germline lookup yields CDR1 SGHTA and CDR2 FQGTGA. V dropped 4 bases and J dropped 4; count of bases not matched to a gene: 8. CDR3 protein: CASSSNRGLAGGTGELFF. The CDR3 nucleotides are TGTGCCAGCAGCTCGAACCGCGGACTAGCGGGAGGCACCGGGGAGCTGTTTTTT.

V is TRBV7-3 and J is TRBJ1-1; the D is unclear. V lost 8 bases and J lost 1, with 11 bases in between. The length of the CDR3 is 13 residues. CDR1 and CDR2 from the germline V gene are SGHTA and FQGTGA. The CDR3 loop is CASGRQENTEAFF. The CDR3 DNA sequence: TGTGCCAGCGGCCGACAAGAGAACACTGAAGCTTTCTTT.

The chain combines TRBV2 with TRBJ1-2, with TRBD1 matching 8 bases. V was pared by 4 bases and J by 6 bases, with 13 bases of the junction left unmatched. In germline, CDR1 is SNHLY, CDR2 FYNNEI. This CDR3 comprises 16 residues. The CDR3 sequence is CASSVDRGSFGDGYTF. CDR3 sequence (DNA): TGTGCCAGCAGTGTTGACAGGGGATCATTCGGCGATGGCTACACCTTC.

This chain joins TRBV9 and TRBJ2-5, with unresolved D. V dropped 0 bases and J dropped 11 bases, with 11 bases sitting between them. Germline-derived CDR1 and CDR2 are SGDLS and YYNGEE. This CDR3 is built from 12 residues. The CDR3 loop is CASSVADAPQYF. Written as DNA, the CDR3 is TGTGCCAGCAGCGTAGCCGACGCTCCGCAGTACTTC.

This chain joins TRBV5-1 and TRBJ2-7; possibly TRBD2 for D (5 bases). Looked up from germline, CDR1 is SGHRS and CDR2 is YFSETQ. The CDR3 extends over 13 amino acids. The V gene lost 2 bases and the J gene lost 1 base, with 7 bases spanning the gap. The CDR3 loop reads CASSFGESYEQYF. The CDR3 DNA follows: TGCGCCAGCAGCTTCGGGGAATCCTACGAGCAGTACTTC.

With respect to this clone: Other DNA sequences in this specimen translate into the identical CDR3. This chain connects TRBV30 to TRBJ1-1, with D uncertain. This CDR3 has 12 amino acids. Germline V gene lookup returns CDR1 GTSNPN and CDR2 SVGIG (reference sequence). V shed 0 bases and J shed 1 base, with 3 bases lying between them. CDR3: CAWSVANTEAFF. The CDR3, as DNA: TGTGCCTGGAGTGTCGCGAACACTGAAGCTTTCTTT.

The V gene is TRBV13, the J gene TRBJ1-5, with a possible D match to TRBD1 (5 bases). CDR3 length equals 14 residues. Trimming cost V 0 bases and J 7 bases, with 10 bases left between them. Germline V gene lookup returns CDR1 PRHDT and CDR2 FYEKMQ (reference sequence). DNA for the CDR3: TGTGCCAGCAGCTTAGGCCAGGGTAGGCAGCCCCAGCATTTT. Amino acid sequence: CASSLGQGRQPQHF.

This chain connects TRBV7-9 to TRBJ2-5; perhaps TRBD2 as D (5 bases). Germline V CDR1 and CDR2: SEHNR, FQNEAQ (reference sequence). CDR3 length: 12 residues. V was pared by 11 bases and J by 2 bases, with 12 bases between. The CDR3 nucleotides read TGTGCCGCCAGCGGTCTACAAGAGACCCAGTACTTC. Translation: CAASGLQETQYF. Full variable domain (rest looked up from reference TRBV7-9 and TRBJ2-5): DTGVSQNPRHKITKRGQNVTFRCDPISEHNRLYWYRQTLGQGPEFLTYFQNEAQLEKSRLLSDRFSAERPKGSFSTLEIQRTEQGDSAMYLCAASGLQETQYFGPGTRLLVL.

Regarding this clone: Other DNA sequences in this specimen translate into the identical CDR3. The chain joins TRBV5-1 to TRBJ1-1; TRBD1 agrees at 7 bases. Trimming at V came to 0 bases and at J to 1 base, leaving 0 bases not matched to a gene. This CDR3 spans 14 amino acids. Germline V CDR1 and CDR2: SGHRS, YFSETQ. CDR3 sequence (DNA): TGCGCCAGCAGCTTGGACAGGGGGAACACTGAAGCTTTCTTT. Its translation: CASSLDRGNTEAFF.

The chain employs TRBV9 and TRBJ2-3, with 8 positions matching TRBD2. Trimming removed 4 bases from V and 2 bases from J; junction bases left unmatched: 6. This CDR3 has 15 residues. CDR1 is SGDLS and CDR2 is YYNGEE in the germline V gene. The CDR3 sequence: CASSPRSGDTDTQYF. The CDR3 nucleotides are TGTGCCAGCAGCCCCCGTAGCGGGGACACAGATACGCAGTATTTT.

The CDR3 DNA reads as TGTGCCAGCAGCAAACAGGTTACCTCTGGGGCCAACGTCCTGACTTTC. As protein: CASSKQVTSGANVLTF. The chain carries TRBV7-9 and TRBJ2-6; possible D gene TRBD1, 5 bases. Trimming left V 5 bases short and J 0 bases short, with 11 bases between. Germline CDR1 reads SEHNR; CDR2 reads FQNEAQ (reference sequence). The length of the CDR3 is 16 residues.

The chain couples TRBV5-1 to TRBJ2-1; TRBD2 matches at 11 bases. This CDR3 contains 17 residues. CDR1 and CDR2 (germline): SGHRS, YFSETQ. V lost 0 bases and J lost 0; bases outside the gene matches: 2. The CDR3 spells CASSLGLAGYSYNEQFF. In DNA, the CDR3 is TGCGCCAGCAGCTTGGGACTAGCGGGGTACTCCTACAATGAGCAGTTCTTC.

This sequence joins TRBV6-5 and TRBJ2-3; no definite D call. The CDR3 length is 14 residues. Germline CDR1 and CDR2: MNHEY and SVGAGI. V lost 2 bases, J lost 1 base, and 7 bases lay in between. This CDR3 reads CASSYTRGTDTQYF. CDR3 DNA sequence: TGTGCCAGCAGTTACACACGAGGCACAGATACGCAGTATTTT.

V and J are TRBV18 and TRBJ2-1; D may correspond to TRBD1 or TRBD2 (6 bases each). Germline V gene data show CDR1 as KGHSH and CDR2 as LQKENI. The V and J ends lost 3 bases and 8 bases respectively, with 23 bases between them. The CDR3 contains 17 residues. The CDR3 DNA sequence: TGTGCCAGCTCACCGCCCGGGAGACAGGTTGCGTTCTATGAGCAGTTCTTC. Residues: CASSPPGRQVAFYEQFF.

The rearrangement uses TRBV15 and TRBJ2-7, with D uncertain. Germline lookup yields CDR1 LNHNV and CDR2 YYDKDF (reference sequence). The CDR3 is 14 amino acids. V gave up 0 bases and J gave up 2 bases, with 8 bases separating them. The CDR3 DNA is TGTGCCACCAGCAGAGATCCCGGAGCCTACGAGCAGTACTTC. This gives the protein CATSRDPGAYEQYF.

CDR3 coding DNA: TGTGCCAGCAGCTGGACTAGCGGGAGTTTGTTTGGGGCCAACGTCCTGACTTTC. It encodes CASSWTSGSLFGANVLTF. This sequence joins TRBV5-6 and TRBJ2-6; the match to TRBD2 covers 13 bases. V lost 3 bases and J lost 3; bases outside the gene matches: 6. Germline V CDR1 and CDR2: SGHDT, YYEEEE. The CDR3 spans 18 residues.

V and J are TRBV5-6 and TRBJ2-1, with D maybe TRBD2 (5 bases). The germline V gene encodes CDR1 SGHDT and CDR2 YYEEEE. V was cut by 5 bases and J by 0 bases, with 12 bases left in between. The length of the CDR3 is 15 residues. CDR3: CASRPTRRSYNEQFF. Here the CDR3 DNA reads TGTGCCAGCAGACCTACTAGACGCTCCTACAATGAGCAGTTCTTC.